Detailed here is one T cell receptor (beta chain). No antigen is known for it. TCRdb called the reads again in MiXCR, with one record for every CDR3 protein. The data contain some 350,000 distinct CDR3 sequences, about 35% of them singletons. This specimen belongs to a study of T cell repertoires in cytomegalovirus infection. Whole-study findings and limits: The study found HLA-C-restricted CMV-specific TCR beta clonotypes dominating the ex vivo response. Pooled public TCR beta family frequency picked out CMV carriers with the relevant HLA.

From germline, CDR1 is LNHDA and CDR2 SQIVND (reference sequence). Trimming took 4 bases from V and 6 from J; bases not matched to a gene: 10. The CDR3 has 15 amino acids. This clonotype was obtained from a human donor in good health (CMV status not recorded). Some clones in this sample may be carry-over from other donors' samples. The sample consisted of cultured PBMCs, taken from culture after CMV antigen stimulation. This chain links TRBV19 with TRBJ2-5, with TRBD1 matching over 8 bases. Here the CDR3 DNA reads TGTGCCAGTAGTACCGACAGGGGCGGGCGGAAGACCCAGTACTTC. It codes for CASSTDRGGRKTQYF.